One sample yielded the 15 T cell receptor beta chains listed below, sequenced in a study of neurological immune-mediated disorders (dated by TCRdb to 2018 to 2020). Preparation of the library involved 5' RACE. TCRdb records Illumina HiSeq 2500 as the sequencer. In-frame beta chains were kept once TCRdb had trimmed the public reads at Q25 with fastp and called clones with MiXCR. Rows with one shared CDR3 protein collapse into an entry with the most common genes and DNA. The sample table records roughly 34,000 distinct CDR3 sequences; around an eighth of these occur just once. The ten largest clones capture around 2.5% of the sample. Sample time point, as interpreted from the label and publication: longitudinal time-point 2. Material for sequencing was PBMCs. The receptors shown here come from a woman aged 40 to 50 in good health.

This clonotype was recorded many times. The J gene is TRBJ2-2, the V gene TRBV12-3 or TRBV12-4; D call uncertain. Trimming stripped 2 bases from V and 4 bases from J, with 11 bases between. The CDR3 runs to 15 residues. CDR3 nucleotide sequence: TGTGCCAGCAGTTTAACCAGGCCTGGCACCGGGGAGCTGTTTTTT. Translation: CASSLTRPGTGELFF.

This chain links TRBV4-3 with TRBJ1-5; D gene unclear. CDR1 is LGHNA and CDR2 is YSLEER in the germline V gene. V lost 0 bases and J lost 16, with 28 bases in between. The CDR3 runs to 17 residues. The CDR3 protein is CASSQETPGLSNQPYHF. Written as DNA, the CDR3 is TGCGCCAGCAGCCAAGAAACCCCGGGTCTCAGCAATCAGCCCTACCATTTT.

Ten or more counts support this clonotype. CDR3 sequence reads: CASSNPLGAGNALLHF. DNA for the CDR3: TGTGCCAGCAGCAACCCTCTGGGGGCAGGGAACGCTCTCCTCCACTTT. The rearrangement links TRBV9 to TRBJ1-6, with a weak D call TRBD1 (6 bases). V was pared by 4 bases and J by 15 bases, with 26 bases between. This CDR3 contains 16 residues. Germline V CDR1 and CDR2: SGDLS, YYNGEE.

In its sample, this clonotype is medium-sized (0.01 to 0.1%). The rearrangement joins TRBV5-1 to TRBJ1-6, with 7 bases identical to TRBD1. The V gene's germline CDR1 is SGHRS and CDR2 YFSETQ. There are 14 residues in the CDR3. V gave up 2 bases and J gave up 9 bases; unmatched junction bases: 5. This CDR3 is CASSFQGEGSPLHF. DNA for the CDR3: TGCGCCAGCAGCTTTCAGGGGGAAGGTTCACCCCTCCACTTT. Drawing the rest from reference TRBV5-1 and TRBJ1-6, the complete variable domain is KAGVTQTPRYLIKTRGQQVTLSCSPISGHRSVSWYQQTPGQGLQFLFEYFSETQRNKGNFPGRFSGRQFSNSRSEMNVSTLELGDSALYLCASSFQGEGSPLHFGNGTRLTVT.

This clonotype has ten or more counts. This rearrangement joins TRBV2 to TRBJ2-6; D unclear. Germline CDR1 SNHLY, CDR2 FYNNEI. This CDR3 region has 14 residues. Trimming removed 4 bases at V and 0 bases at J, with 4 bases between. The CDR3: CASSVDSGANVLTF. The CDR3 region has the DNA TGTGCCAGCAGTGTGGACTCTGGGGCCAACGTCCTGACTTTC.

Ten or more counts support this clonotype. The V gene is TRBV7-6, the J gene TRBJ1-5; D is unresolved. The V gene lost 1 base and the J gene lost 4 bases, with 5 bases spanning the gap. The CDR3 length is 13 residues. The germline CDR1 and CDR2 sequences are SGHVS and FNYEAQ. CDR3 in amino acids: CASSLEQNQPQHF. CDR3 bases: TGTGCCAGCAGCTTAGAACAGAATCAGCCCCAGCATTTT. Full variable domain (remainder filled in from reference TRBV7-6 and TRBJ1-5): GAGVSQSPRYKVTKRGQDVALRCDPISGHVSLYWYRQALGQGPEFLTYFNYEAQQDKSGLPNDRFSAERPEGSISTLTIQRTEQRDSAMYRCASSLEQNQPQHFGDGTRLSIL.

This clonotype has ten or more counts. This chain connects TRBV5-6 to TRBJ2-3, with D possibly TRBD2 on 6 matching bases. The V end lost 0 bases, the J end lost 2 bases, and 16 bases lay between the germline ends. CDR1 is SGHDT and CDR2 is YYEEEE in the germline V gene. This CDR3 has 17 residues. The CDR3 bases are TGTGCCAGCAGCTTGGCCATCGGCGGGGCGAACACAGATACGCAGTATTTT. It is translated as CASSLAIGGANTDTQYF.

This clonotype was detected many times. This sequence joins TRBV27 and TRBJ2-7; 8 bases match TRBD1. CDR1 and CDR2 (germline): MNHEY, SMNVEV (reference sequence). The CDR3 runs 13 residues. The junction had 7 bases not matched to a gene; V was cut back by 8 bases and J by 4 bases. The CDR3 reads CASGIRGPYEQYF. The CDR3, as DNA: TGTGCCAGCGGGATCAGGGGGCCATACGAGCAGTACTTC.

This clonotype was detected many times. V and J are TRBV6-6 and TRBJ2-6; D not resolved. The CDR3 totals 12 residues. Germline V gene lookup returns CDR1 MNHNY and CDR2 SVGAGI (reference sequence). Trimming left V 8 bases short and J 2 bases short, with 4 bases between. CDR3 loop: CASAPGANVLTF. The DNA for the CDR3 is TGTGCCAGCGCGCCTGGGGCCAACGTCCTGACTTTC.

This clonotype showed up many times. This chain uses TRBV20-1 with TRBJ2-5; a weak D match, TRBD2 (6 bases). Germline loops: CDR1 DFQATT, CDR2 SNEGSKA (reference sequence). This CDR3 has 15 amino acids. V lost 0 bases and J lost 7, with 18 bases in between. Written as DNA, the CDR3 is TGCAGTGCTAGAGATGGCGGGGCCGTTTTAGGGACCCAGTACTTC. Its translation: CSARDGGAVLGTQYF.

This clonotype was counted ten times or more. The chain uses TRBV9 and TRBJ1-1; D is uncertain. The CDR3 is 13 amino acids. Germline assignment: CDR1 SGDLS and CDR2 YYNGEE. V shed 3 bases and J shed 3 bases, with 9 bases lying between them. Here the CDR3 reads CASSGAPDTEAFF. CDR3 nucleotides: TGTGCCAGCAGCGGGGCCCCGGACACTGAAGCTTTCTTT.

This clonotype was detected many times. The chain is built from TRBV20-1 and TRBJ2-7, with 12 bases identical to TRBD2. Germline V gene data show CDR1 as DFQATT and CDR2 as SNEGSKA (reference sequence). With 1 base clipped from V and 0 bases from J, the junction kept 7 bases outside the gene matches. This CDR3 region has 17 residues. CDR3 sequence: CSARGLAGDPHSYEQYF. CDR3 DNA: TGCAGTGCTAGAGGACTAGCGGGGGACCCCCACTCCTACGAGCAGTACTTC.

This clonotype was counted ten times or more. This chain uses TRBV29-1 with TRBJ2-5, with 7 bases matching TRBD2. Germline assignment: CDR1 SQVTM and CDR2 ANQGSEA. The CDR3 extends over 14 amino acids. V dropped 6 bases and J dropped 5; count of bases not matched to a gene: 12. This chain's CDR3 is CSVTRGEGPETQYF. The CDR3 DNA sequence: TGCAGCGTGACCCGGGGGGAGGGCCCGGAGACCCAGTACTTC. Looking up the rest from reference TRBV29-1 and TRBJ2-5 gives the full variable domain: SAVISQKPSRDICQRGTSLTIQCQVDSQVTMMFWYRQQPGQSLTLIATANQGSEATYESGFVIDKFPISRPNLTFSTLTVSNMSPEDSSIYLCSVTRGEGPETQYFGPGTRLLVL.

This clonotype was found many times. This rearrangement joins TRBV7-2 to TRBJ2-5; D unresolved. Trimming removed 1 base at V and 0 bases at J, with 9 bases between. The CDR3 contains 15 residues. From germline, CDR1 is SGHTA and CDR2 FQGNSA. This CDR3 is CASSLVVNHQETQYF. The CDR3, as DNA: TGTGCCAGCAGCTTAGTCGTAAACCACCAAGAGACCCAGTACTTC.

Many counts were recorded for this clonotype. The genes are TRBV29-1 and TRBJ2-1; tentatively, D is TRBD1 or TRBD2 (5 bases each). V lost 3 bases and J 1 base, leaving 13 bases between the germline ends. The V gene's germline CDR1 is SQVTM and CDR2 ANQGSEA. The CDR3 is made up of 15 amino acids. For the CDR3, the DNA is TGCAGCGTTGATCCCGGGGCCGGGTCCTACAATGAGCAGTTCTTC. As protein: CSVDPGAGSYNEQFF.